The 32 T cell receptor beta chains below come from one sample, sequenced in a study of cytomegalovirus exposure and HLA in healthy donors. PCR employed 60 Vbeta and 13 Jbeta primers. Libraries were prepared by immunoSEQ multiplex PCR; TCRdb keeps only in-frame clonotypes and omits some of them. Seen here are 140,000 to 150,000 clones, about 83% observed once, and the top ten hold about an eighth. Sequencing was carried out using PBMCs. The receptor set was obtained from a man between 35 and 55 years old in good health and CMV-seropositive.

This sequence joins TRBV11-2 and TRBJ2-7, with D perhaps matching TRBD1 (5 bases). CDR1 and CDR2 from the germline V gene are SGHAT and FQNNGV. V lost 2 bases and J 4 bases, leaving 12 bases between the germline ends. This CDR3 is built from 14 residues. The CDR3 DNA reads TGTGCCAGCAGCTTATTCAGGGTTTCTTACGAGCAGTACTTC. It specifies CASSLFRVSYEQYF.

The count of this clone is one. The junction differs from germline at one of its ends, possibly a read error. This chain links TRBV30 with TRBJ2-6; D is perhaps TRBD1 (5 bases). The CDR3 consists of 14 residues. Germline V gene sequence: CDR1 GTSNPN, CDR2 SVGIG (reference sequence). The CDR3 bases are TGTGCCTGGAGTTTTAATCCTGGGGCCAACGGCCTGACTTTC. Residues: CAWSFNPGANGLTF.

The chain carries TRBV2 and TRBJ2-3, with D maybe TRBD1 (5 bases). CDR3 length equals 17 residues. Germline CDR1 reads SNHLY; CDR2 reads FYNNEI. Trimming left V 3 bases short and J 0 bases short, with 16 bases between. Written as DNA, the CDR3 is TGTGCCAGCAGTGATAACCAGGACACCCCTAGCACAGATACGCAGTATTTT. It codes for CASSDNQDTPSTDTQYF.

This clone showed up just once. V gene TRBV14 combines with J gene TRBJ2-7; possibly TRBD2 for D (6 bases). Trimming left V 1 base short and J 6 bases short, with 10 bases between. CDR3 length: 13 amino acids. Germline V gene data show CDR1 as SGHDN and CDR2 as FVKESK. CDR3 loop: CASSQGFGGEQYF. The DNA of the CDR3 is TGTGCCAGCAGCCAAGGTTTCGGGGGCGAGCAGTACTTC.

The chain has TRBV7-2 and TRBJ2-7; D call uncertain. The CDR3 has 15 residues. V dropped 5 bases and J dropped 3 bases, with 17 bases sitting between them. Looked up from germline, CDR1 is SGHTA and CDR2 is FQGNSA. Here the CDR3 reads CASSPRVSSSYEQYF. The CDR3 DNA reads TGTGCCAGCAGCCCGAGAGTTAGTAGCAGCTACGAGCAGTACTTC. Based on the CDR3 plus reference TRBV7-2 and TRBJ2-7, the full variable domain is GAGVSQSPSNKVTEKGKDVELRCDPISGHTALYWYRQSLGQGLEFLIYFQGNSAPDKSGLPSDRFSAERTGGSVSTLTIQRTQQEDSAVYLCASSPRVSSSYEQYFGPGTRLTVT.

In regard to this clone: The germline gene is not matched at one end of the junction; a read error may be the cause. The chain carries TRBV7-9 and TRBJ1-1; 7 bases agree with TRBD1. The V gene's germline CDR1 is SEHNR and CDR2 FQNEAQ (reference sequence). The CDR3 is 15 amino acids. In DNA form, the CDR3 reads TGTTCCAGCAAGGGGGCGAGGGAGGTGAACACTGAAGCTTTCTTT. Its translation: CSSKGAREVNTEAFF.

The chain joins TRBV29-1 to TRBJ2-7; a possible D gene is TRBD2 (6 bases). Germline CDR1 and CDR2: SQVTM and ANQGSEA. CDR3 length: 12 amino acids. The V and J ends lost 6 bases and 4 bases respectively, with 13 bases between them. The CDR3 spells CSVPGRRYEQYF. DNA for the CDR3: TGCAGCGTCCCCGGGAGAAGATACGAGCAGTACTTC.

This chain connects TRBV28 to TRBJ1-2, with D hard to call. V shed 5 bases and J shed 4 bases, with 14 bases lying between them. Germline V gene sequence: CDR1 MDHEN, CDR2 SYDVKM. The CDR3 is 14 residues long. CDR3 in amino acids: CASSPRLGGYGYTF. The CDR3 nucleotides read TGTGCCAGCAGTCCTAGACTGGGAGGCTATGGCTACACCTTC.

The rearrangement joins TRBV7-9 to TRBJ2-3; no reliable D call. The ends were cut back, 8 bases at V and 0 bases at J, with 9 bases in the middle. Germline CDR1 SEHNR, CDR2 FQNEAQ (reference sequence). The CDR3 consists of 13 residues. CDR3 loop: CASSPPSTDTQYF. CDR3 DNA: TGTGCCAGCTCTCCCCCGAGCACAGATACGCAGTATTTT.

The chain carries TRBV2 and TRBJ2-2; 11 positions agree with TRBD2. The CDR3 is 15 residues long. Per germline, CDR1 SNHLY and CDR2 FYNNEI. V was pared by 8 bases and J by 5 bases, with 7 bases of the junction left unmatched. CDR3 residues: CASGTSGSRTGELFF. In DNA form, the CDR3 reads TGTGCCAGCGGAACTAGCGGGAGTAGGACCGGGGAGCTGTTTTTT.

This chain's CDR3 is CASSPQGASNQPQHF. As DNA, the CDR3 is TGCGCCAGCAGCCCTCAGGGGGCAAGCAATCAGCCCCAGCATTTT. The J gene is TRBJ1-5, the V gene TRBV4-1, with 8 bases matching TRBD1. Germline CDR1 is MGHRA and CDR2 is YSYEKL. This CDR3 region has 15 residues. J lost 1 base, V lost 4 bases, and 3 bases had no gene match.

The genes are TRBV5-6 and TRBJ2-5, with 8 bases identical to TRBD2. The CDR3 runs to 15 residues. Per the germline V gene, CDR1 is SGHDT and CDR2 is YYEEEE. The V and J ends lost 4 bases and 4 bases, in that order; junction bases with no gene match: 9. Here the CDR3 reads CASSPTSEGGETQYF. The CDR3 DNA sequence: TGTGCCAGCAGCCCGACTAGCGAAGGAGGAGAGACCCAGTACTTC.

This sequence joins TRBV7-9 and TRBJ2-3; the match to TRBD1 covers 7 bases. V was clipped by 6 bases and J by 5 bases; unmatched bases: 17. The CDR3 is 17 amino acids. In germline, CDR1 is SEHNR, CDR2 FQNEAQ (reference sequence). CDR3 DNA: TGTGCCAGCAGTTCTCGACAGGGAAGGGGTCGAGGAGATACGCAGTATTTT. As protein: CASSSRQGRGRGDTQYF.

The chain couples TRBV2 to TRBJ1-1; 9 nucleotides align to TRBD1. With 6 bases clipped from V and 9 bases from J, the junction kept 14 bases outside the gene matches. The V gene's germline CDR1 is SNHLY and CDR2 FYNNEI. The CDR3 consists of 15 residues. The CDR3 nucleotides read TGTGCCAGCAGCGTACTCGGGACAGGGACCATCCAAGCTTTCTTT. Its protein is CASSVLGTGTIQAFF.

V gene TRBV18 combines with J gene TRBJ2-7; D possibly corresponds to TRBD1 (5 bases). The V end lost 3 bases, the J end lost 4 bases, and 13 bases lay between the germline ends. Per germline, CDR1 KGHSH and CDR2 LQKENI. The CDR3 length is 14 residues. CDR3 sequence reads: CASSPDTGAYEQYF. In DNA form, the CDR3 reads TGTGCCAGCTCACCGGATACAGGCGCTTACGAGCAGTACTTC.

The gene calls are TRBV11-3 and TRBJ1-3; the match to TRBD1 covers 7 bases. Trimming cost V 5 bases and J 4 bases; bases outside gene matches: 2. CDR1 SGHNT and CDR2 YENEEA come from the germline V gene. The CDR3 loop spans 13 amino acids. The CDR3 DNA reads TGTGCCAGCAGCCCGACAGGGGGAAACACCATATATTTT. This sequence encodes CASSPTGGNTIYF.

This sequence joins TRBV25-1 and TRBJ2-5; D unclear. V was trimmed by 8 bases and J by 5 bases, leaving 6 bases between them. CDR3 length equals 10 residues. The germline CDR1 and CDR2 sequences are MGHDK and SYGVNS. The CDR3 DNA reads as TGTGCCAGCGGGCTGGAGACCCAGTACTTC. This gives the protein CASGLETQYF.

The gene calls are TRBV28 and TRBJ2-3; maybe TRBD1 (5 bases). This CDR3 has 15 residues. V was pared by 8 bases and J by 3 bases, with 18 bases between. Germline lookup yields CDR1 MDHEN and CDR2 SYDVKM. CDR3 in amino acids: CASGWGRDGTDTQYF. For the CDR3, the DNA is TGTGCCAGCGGCTGGGGCAGGGATGGGACAGATACGCAGTATTTT.

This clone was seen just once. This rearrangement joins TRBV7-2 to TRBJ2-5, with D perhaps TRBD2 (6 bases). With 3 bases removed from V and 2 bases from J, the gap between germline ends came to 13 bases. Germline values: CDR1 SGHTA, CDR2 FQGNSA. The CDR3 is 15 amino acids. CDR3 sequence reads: CASSFSSGGQETQYF. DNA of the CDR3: TGTGCCAGCAGCTTTAGTAGCGGAGGACAAGAGACCCAGTACTTC.

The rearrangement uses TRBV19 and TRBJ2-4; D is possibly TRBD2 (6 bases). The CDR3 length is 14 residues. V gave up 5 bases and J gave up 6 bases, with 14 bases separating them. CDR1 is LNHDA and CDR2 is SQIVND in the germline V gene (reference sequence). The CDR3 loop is CASSFSGLTNIQYF. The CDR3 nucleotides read TGTGCCAGTAGTTTTTCGGGACTGACAAACATTCAGTACTTC.

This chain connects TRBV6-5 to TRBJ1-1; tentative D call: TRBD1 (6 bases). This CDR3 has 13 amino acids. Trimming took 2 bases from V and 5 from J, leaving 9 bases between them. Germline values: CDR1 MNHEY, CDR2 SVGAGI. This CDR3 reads CASSYGGWTEAFF. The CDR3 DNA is TGTGCCAGCAGTTACGGGGGCTGGACTGAAGCTTTCTTT.

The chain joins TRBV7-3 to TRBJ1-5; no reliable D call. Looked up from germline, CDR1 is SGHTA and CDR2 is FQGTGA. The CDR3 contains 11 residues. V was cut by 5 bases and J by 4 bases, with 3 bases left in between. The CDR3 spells CASSPNQPQHF. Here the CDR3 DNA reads TGTGCCAGCAGCCCAAATCAGCCCCAGCATTTT.

CDR3 sequence (DNA): TGTGCCAGCAGTTTATCAGGGAATGAGCAGTTCTTC. Translated: CASSLSGNEQFF. The V call is TRBV28, the J call TRBJ2-1; a possible D gene is TRBD1 (5 bases). Trimming removed 1 base at V and 7 bases at J, with 5 bases between. The length of the CDR3 is 12 residues. The germline V gene encodes CDR1 MDHEN and CDR2 SYDVKM.

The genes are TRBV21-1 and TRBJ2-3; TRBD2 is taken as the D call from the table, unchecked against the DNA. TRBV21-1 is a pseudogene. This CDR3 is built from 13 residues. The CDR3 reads CASSKELPDTQYF. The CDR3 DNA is TGTGCCAGCAGCAAAGAACTTCCAGATACGCAGTATTTT.

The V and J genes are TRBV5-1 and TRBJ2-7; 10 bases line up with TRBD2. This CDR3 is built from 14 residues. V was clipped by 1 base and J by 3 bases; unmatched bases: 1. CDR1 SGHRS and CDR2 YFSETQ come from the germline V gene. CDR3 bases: TGCGCCAGCAGCTTGAGCGGGGGGGACTACGAGCAGTACTTC. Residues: CASSLSGGDYEQYF.

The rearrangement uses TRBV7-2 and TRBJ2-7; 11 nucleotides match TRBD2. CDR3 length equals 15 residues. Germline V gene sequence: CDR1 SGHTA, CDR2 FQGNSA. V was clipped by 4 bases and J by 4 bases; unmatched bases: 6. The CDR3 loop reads CASSSAGLAAYEQYF. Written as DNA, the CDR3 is TGTGCCAGCAGCTCCGCGGGACTAGCGGCGTACGAGCAGTACTTC. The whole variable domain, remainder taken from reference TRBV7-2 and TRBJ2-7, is GAGVSQSPSNKVTEKGKDVELRCDPISGHTALYWYRQSLGQGLEFLIYFQGNSAPDKSGLPSDRFSAERTGGSVSTLTIQRTQQEDSAVYLCASSSAGLAAYEQYFGPGTRLTVT.

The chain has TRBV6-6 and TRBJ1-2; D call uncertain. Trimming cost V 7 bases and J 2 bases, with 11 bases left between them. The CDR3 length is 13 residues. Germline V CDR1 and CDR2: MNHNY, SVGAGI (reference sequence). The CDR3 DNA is TGTGCCAGCAAGAACAGCGGCAACTATGGCTACACCTTC. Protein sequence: CASKNSGNYGYTF.

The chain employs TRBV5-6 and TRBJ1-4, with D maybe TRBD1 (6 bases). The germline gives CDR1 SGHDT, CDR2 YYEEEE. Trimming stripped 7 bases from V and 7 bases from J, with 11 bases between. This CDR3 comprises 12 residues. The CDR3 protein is CASEGVGEKLFF. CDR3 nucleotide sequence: TGTGCCAGCGAGGGGGTGGGTGAAAAACTGTTTTTT.

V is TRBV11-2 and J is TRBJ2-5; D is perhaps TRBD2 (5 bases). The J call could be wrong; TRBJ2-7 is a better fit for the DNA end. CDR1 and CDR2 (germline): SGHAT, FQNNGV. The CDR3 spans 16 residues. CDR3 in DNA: TGTGCCAGCAGCTTAAGTTCTACTAGTCGGTCCTACGAGCAGTACTTC. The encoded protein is CASSLSSTSRSYEQYF.

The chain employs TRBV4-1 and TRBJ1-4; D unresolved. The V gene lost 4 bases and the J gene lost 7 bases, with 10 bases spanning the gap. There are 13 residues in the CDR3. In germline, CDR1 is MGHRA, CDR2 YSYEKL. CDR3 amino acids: CASSRRGAEKLFF. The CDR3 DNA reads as TGCGCCAGCAGCCGCCGGGGAGCTGAAAAACTGTTTTTT.

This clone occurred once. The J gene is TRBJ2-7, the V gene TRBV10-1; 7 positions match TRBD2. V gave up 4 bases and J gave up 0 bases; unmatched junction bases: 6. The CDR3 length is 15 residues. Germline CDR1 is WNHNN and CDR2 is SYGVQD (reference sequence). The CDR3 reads CASSVPGRPSYEQYF. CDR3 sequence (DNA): TGCGCCAGCAGTGTTCCCGGGAGGCCCTCCTACGAGCAGTACTTC.

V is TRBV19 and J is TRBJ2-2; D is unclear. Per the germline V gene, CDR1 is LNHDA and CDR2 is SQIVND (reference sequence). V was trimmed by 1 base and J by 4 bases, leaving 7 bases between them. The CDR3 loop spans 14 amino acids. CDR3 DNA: TGTGCCAGTAGTATAGCAGACACCACCGGGGAGCTGTTTTTT. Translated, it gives CASSIADTTGELFF.